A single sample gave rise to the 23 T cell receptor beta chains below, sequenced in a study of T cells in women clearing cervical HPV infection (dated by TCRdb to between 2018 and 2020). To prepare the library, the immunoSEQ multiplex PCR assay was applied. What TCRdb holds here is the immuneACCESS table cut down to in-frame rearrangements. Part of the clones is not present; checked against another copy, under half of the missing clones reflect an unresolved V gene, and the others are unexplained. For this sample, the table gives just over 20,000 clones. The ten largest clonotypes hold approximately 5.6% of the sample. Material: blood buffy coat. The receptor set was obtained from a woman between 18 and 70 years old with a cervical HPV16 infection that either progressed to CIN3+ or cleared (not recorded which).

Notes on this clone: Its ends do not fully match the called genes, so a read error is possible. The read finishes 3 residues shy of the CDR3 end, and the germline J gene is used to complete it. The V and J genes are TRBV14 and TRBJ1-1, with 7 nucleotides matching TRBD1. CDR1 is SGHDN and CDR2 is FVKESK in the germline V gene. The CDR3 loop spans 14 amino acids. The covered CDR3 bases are TGTGCCAGCAGACACAGGGGCAGGAACATTGAA. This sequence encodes CASRHRGRNIE. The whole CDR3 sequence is CASRHRGRNIEAFF.

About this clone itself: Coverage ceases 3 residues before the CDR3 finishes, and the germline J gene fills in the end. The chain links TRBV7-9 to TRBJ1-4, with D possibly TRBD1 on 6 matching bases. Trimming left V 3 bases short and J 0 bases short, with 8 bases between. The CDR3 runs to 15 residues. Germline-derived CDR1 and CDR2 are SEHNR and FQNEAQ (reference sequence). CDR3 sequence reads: CASSFTGSTNEKLFF. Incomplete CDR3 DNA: TGTGCCAGCAGCTTCACAGGGTCAACTAATGAAAAA.

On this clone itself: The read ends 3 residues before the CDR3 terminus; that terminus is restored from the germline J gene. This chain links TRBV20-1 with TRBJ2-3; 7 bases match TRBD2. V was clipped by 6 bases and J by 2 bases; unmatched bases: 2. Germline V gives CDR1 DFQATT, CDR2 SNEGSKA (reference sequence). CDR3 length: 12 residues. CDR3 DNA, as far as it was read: TGCAGTGCCGGGGGGATCACAGATACG. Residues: CSAGGITDT. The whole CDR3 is CSAGGITDTQYF.

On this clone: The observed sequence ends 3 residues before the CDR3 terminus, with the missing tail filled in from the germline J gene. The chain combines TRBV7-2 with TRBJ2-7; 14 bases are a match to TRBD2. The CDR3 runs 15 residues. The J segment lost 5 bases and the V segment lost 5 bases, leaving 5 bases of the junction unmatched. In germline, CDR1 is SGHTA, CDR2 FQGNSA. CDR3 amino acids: CASSQTSGGAHEQYF. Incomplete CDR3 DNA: TGTGCCAGCAGCCAGACTAGCGGGGGGGCCCACGAG.

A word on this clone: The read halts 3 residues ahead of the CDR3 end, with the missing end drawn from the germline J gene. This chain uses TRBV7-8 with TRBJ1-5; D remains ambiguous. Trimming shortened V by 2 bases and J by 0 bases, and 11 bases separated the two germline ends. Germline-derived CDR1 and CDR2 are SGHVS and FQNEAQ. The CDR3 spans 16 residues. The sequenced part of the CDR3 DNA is TGTGCCAGCAGCTTATTCTCAACAGATAGCAATCAGCCC. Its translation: CASSLFSTDSNQP. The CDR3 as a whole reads CASSLFSTDSNQPQHF. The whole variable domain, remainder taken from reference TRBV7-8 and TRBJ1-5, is GAGVSQSPRYKVAKRGQDVALRCDPISGHVSLFWYQQALGQGPEFLTYFQNEAQLDKSGLPSDRFFAERPEGSVSTLKIQRTQQEDSAVYLCASSLFSTDSNQPQHFGDGTRLSIL.

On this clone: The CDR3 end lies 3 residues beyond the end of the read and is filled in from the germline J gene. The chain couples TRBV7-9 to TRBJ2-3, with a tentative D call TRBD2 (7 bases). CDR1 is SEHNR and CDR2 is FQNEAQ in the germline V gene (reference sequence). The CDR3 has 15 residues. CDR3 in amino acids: CASSLGLGGQETQYF. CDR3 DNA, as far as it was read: TGTGCCAGCAGCTTAGGGTTGGGGGGGCAAGAGACG.

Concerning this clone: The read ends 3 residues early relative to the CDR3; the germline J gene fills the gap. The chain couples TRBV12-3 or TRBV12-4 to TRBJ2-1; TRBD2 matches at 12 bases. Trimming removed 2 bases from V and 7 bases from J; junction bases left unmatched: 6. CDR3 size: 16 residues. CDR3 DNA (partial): TGTGCCAGCAGTTTATTACTAGCGGGGGGCCAAAATGAG. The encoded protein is CASSLLLAGGQNE. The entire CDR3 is CASSLLLAGGQNEQFF.

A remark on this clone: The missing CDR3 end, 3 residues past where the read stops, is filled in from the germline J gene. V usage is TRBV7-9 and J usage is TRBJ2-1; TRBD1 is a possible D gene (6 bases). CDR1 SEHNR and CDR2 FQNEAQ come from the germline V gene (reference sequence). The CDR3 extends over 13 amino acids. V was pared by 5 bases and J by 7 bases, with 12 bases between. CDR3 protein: CASSTTGWNEQFF. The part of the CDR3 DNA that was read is TGTGCCAGCAGCACAACAGGGTGGAATGAG. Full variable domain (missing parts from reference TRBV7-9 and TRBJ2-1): DTGVSQNPRHKITKRGQNVTFRCDPISEHNRLYWYRQTLGQGPEFLTYFQNEAQLEKSRLLSDRFSAERPKGSFSTLEIQRTEQGDSAMYLCASSTTGWNEQFFGPGTRLTVL.

CDR3 amino acids: CASRTAGVGHNEQFF. The CDR3 bases that were read are TGCGCCAGCAGAACGGCGGGGGTAGGGCACAATGAG. The chain joins TRBV5-1 to TRBJ2-1, with 7 bases identical to TRBD2. The CDR3 goes on 3 residues after the read ends, and that part is filled in from the germline J gene. CDR3 length: 15 amino acids. CDR1 and CDR2 from the germline V gene are SGHRS and YFSETQ. The V gene end was trimmed by 5 bases and the J gene end by 5 bases; junction bases not matched to a gene: 10.

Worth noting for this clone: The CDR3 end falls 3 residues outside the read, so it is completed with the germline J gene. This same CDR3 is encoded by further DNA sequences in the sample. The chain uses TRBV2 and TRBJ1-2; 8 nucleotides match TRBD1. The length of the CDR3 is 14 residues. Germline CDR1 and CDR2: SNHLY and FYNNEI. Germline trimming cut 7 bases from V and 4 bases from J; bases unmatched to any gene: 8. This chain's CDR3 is CASKSAGGGYGYTF. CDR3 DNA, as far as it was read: TGTGCCAGCAAGTCGGCAGGGGGCGGCTATGGC.

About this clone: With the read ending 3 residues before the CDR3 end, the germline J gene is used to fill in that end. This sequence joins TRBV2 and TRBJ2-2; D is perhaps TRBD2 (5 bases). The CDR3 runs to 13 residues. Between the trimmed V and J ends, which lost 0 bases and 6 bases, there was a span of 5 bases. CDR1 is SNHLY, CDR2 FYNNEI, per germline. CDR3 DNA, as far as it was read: TGTGCCAGCAGTGAAGCCGGGGCCGGGGAG. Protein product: CASSEAGAGE. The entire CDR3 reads CASSEAGAGELFF. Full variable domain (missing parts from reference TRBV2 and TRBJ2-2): EPEVTQTPSHQVTQMGQEVILRCVPISNHLYFYWYRQILGQKVEFLVSFYNNEISEKSEIFDDQFSVERPDGSNFTLKIRSTKLEDSAMYFCASSEAGAGELFFGEGSRLTVL.

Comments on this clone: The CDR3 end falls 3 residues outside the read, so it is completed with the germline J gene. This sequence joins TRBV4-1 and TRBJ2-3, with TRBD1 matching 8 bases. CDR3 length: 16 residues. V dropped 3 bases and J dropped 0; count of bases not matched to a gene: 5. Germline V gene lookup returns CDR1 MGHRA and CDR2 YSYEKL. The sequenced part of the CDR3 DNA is TGCGCCAGCAGCCAGGACAGGGCGCCGAGCACAGATACG. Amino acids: CASSQDRAPSTDT. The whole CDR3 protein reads CASSQDRAPSTDTQYF.

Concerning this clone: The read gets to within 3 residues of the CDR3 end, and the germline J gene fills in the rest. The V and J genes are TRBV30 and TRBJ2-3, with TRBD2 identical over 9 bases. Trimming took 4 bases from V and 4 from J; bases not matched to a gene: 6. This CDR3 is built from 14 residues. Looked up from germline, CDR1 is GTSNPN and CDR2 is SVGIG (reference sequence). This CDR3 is CAWTGLAYADTQYF. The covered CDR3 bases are TGTGCCTGGACTGGACTAGCGTACGCAGATACG.

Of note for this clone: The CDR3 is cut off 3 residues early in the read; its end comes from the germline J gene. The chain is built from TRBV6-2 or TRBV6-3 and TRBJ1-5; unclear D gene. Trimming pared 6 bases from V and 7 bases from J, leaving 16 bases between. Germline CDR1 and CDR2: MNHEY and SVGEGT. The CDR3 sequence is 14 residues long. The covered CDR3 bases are TGTGCCAGCAGGGGCGACACGGTTGTGCAGCCC. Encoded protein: CASRGDTVVQP. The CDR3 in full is CASRGDTVVQPQHF.

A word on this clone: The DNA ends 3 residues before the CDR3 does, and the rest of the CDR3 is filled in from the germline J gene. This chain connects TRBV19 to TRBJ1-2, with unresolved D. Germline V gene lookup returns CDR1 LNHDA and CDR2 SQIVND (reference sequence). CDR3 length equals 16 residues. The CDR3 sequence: CASSKPGGLAVPGYTF. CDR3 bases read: TGTGCCAGTAGTAAGCCAGGAGGACTGGCCGTACCCGGC.

CDR3 sequence reads: CASSTEGPANEKLFF. The covered CDR3 bases are TGTGCCAGCAGCACTGAGGGGCCAGCTAATGAAAAA. V gene TRBV7-9 combines with J gene TRBJ1-4; possibly TRBD1 for D (5 bases). The sequence runs out 3 residues before the end of the CDR3; the remainder is reconstructed from the germline J gene. V shed 5 bases and J shed 3 bases, with 13 bases lying between them. The CDR3 length is 15 residues. Germline V CDR1 and CDR2: SEHNR, FQNEAQ (reference sequence).

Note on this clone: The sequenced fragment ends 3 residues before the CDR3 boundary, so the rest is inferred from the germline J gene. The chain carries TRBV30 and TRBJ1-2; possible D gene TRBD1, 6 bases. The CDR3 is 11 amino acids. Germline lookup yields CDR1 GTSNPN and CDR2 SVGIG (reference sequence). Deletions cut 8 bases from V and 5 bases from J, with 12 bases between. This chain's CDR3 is CAAGTPYGYTF. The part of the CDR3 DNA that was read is TGTGCCGCCGGGACACCGTATGGC.

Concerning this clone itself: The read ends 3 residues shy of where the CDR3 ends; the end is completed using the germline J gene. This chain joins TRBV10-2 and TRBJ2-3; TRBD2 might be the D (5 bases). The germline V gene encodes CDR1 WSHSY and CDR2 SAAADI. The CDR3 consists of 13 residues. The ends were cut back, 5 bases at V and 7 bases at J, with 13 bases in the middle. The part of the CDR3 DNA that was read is TGCGCCAGCAGTCCCGGACTGTTTAATACG. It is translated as CASSPGLFNT. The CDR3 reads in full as CASSPGLFNTQYF.

The sequenced CDR3 bases are TGTGCCAGTAGTTCCGTGCGACAGGGGGGCAACCCCGAA. This gives the protein CASSSVRQGGNPE. The whole CDR3 reads CASSSVRQGGNPEAFF. The chain couples TRBV19 to TRBJ1-1; TRBD1 agrees at 9 bases. From the germline J gene comes the end of the CDR3, since the read stops 3 residues before it. The germline CDR1 and CDR2 sequences are LNHDA and SQIVND (reference sequence). The CDR3 is 16 amino acids.

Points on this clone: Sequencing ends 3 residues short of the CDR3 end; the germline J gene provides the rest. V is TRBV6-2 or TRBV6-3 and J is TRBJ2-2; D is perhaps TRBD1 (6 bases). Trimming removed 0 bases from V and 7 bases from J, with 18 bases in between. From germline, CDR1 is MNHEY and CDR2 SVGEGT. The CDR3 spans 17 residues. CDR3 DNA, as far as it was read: TGTGCCAGCAGTTACTCGTCCCGGGCAGGGGATAACGGGGAG. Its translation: CASSYSSRAGDNGE. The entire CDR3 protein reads CASSYSSRAGDNGELFF.

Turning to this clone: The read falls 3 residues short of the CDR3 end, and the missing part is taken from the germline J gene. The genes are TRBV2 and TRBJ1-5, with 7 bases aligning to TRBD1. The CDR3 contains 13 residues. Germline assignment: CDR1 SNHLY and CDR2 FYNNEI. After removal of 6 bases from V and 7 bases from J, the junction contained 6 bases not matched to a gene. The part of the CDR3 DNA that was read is TGTGCCAGCAGCACAGGGGAGGACCAGCCC. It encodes CASSTGEDQP. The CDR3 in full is CASSTGEDQPQHF.

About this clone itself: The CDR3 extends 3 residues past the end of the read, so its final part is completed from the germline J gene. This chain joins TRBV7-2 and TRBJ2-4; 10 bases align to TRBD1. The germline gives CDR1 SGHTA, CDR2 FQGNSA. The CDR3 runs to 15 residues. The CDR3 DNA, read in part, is TGTGCCAGCAGCGGGACGGGACAGGGGTACTATGGT. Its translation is CASSGTGQGYYG. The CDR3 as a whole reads CASSGTGQGYYGQYF.

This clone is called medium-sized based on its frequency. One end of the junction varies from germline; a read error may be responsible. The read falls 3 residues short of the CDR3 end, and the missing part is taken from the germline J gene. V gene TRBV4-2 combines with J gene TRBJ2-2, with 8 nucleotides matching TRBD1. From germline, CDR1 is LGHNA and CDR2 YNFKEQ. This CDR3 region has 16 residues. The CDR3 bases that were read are TGCGCCAGCAGCCATGGATGGGACAGGCCGGCCGGGGAG. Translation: CASSHGWDRPAGE. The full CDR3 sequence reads CASSHGWDRPAGELFF.